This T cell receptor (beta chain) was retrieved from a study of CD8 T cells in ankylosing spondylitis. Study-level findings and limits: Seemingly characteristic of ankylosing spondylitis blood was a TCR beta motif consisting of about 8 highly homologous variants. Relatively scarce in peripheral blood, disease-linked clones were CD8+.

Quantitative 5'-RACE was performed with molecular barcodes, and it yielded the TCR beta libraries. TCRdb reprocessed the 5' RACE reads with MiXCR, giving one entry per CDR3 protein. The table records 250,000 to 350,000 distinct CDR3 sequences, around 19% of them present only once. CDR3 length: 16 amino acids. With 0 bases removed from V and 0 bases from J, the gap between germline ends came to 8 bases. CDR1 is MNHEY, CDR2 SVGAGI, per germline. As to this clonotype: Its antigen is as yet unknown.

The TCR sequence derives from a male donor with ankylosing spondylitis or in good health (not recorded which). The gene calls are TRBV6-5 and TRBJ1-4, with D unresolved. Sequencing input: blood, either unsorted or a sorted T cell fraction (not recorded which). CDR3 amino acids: CASSYSGRATNEKLFF. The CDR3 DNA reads TGTGCCAGCAGTTACTCGGGAAGAGCAACTAATGAAAAACTGTTTTTT.